Presented here are 10 T cell receptor beta chains from one specimen sequenced in a study of T cell responses to AZD1222 COVID-19 vaccine (dated by TCRdb to about 2021). Per the publication, the time point label means: about 28 days (+/-7) after the second vaccine dose. Library preparation used the immunoSEQ multiplex PCR assay. The source is immuneACCESS, and TCRdb retained only in-frame sequences with V and J called. Part of the clones is not carried over; for the studies checked, unresolved V genes explain less than half of this, and the remainder is unexplained. The sample table contains about 120,000 clones; only one count was recorded for about 82% of them. The ten largest make up about 16% of the sample. Sample: peripheral blood, taken 28 days after the second AZD1222 dose. The source is an adult who received the AZD1222 COVID-19 vaccine.

This chain connects TRBV10-1 to TRBJ2-3, with D unclear. Germline V gene lookup returns CDR1 WNHNN and CDR2 SYGVQD (reference sequence). Trimming took off 10 bases at V and 5 bases at J, with 16 bases between the two ends. The CDR3 length is 13 residues. The CDR3 DNA reads as TGCGCCACCGACGATCCGAGGAAAGATACGCAGTATTTT. Residues: CATDDPRKDTQYF.

The chain couples TRBV29-1 to TRBJ2-2; D uncertain. The CDR3 is 11 residues long. Per the germline V gene, CDR1 is SQVTM and CDR2 is ANQGSEA. V was cut by 7 bases and J by 7 bases, with 10 bases left in between. The CDR3 spells CSATVGGELFF. The CDR3 bases are TGCAGCGCTACAGTGGGCGGGGAGCTGTTTTTT.

V and J are TRBV7-3 and TRBJ2-1, with 9 bases lining up with TRBD2. The germline gives CDR1 SGHTA, CDR2 FQGTGA. With V trimmed by 5 bases and J by 5 bases, 4 bases remained unmatched. The CDR3 spans 14 residues. The CDR3 loop is CASSISGGNNEQFF. For the CDR3, the DNA is TGTGCCAGCAGCATTAGCGGGGGAAACAATGAGCAGTTCTTC.

The chain joins TRBV6-5 to TRBJ2-2, with 9 nucleotides matching TRBD1. Losses at the gene ends were 1 base for V and 6 bases for J; bases not matched to a gene: 6. CDR3 size: 16 residues. Germline V lookup: CDR1 MNHEY, CDR2 SVGAGI. The CDR3 sequence is CASSYFGQGFAGELFF. The CDR3 region has the DNA TGTGCCAGCAGTTACTTCGGACAGGGGTTCGCCGGGGAGCTGTTTTTT.

A single count supports this clone. V gene TRBV27 combines with J gene TRBJ1-2; D not certain. CDR1 is MNHEY, CDR2 SMNVEV, per germline (reference sequence). Trimming cost V 3 bases and J 0 bases, with 11 bases left between them. The CDR3 runs 15 residues. In nucleotides, the CDR3 is TGTGCCAGCAGTTTCAGCGAGTTAGCTAACTATGGCTACACCTTC. This translates into CASSFSELANYGYTF.

V gene TRBV3-1 (or the pseudogene TRBV3-2) combines with J gene TRBJ1-3, with D possibly matching TRBD1 (5 bases). V lost 1 base to trimming and J lost 3 bases, with 16 bases between them. Germline V gene lookup returns CDR1 LGHDT and CDR2 YNNKEL (reference sequence). The CDR3 runs 17 residues. CDR3 coding DNA: TGTGCCAGCAGCCAAGGGGGGGTTACTGCCTTTGGAAACACCATATATTTT. Its translation: CASSQGGVTAFGNTIYF.

The J gene is TRBJ1-3, the V gene TRBV4-3, with D perhaps TRBD1 (6 bases). This CDR3 region has 13 residues. V was cut by 4 bases and J by 5 bases, with 9 bases left in between. Germline V CDR1 and CDR2: LGHNA, YSLEER. CDR3 region: CASSPGQRNTIYF. The CDR3 DNA is TGCGCCAGCAGCCCCGGACAGAGAAACACCATATATTTT.

V usage is TRBV29-1 and J usage is TRBJ2-3, with 8 bases fitting TRBD2. Trimming removed 3 bases from V and 2 bases from J; junction bases left unmatched: 1. The CDR3 is 13 amino acids. Germline V CDR1 and CDR2: SQVTM, ANQGSEA. In nucleotides, the CDR3 is TGCAGCGTTGACGGGGGGGCCACAGATACGCAGTATTTT. It yields the protein CSVDGGATDTQYF.

This chain connects TRBV19 to TRBJ1-1; 7 bases are shared with TRBD1. The CDR3 loop spans 14 amino acids. Per the germline V gene, CDR1 is LNHDA and CDR2 is SQIVND (reference sequence). J lost 4 bases, V lost 7 bases, and 9 bases had no gene match. The CDR3 loop reads CASNLGGRGTEAFF. CDR3 bases: TGTGCCAGTAATCTAGGGGGCAGGGGCACTGAAGCTTTCTTT.

V gene TRBV2 combines with J gene TRBJ2-3, with a weak D call TRBD2 (6 bases). The germline V gene encodes CDR1 SNHLY and CDR2 FYNNEI. CDR3 size: 16 residues. The V gene lost 6 bases and the J gene lost 2 bases, with 18 bases spanning the gap. The CDR3 DNA reads as TGTGCCAGCAGGGACCCTTCTAGGGGACTCACAGATACGCAGTATTTT. This encodes CASRDPSRGLTDTQYF.